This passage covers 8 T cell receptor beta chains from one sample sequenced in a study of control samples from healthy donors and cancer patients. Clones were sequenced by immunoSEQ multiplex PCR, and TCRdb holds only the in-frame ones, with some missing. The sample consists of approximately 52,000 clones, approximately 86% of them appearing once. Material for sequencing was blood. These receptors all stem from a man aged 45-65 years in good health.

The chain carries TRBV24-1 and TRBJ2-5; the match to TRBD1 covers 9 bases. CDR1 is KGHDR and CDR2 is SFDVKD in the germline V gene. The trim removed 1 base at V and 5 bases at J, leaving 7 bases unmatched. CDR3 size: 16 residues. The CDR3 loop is CATSDFAGQGVETQYF. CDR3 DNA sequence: TGTGCCACCAGTGATTTTGCGGGACAGGGTGTGGAGACCCAGTACTTC.

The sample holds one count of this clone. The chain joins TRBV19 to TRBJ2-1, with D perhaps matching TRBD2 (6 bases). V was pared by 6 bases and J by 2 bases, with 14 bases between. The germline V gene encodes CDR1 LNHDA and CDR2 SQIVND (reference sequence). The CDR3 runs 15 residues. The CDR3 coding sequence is TGTGCCAGTAGCCAAGAGGGACTCCCCTACAATGAGCAGTTCTTC. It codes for CASSQEGLPYNEQFF.

CDR3 region: CSASSEFSYEQYF. The CDR3 DNA reads as TGCAGTGCTAGTTCCGAATTCTCCTACGAGCAGTACTTC. J is TRBJ2-7 and V is TRBV20-1; D unresolved. In germline, CDR1 is DFQATT, CDR2 SNEGSKA (reference sequence). This CDR3 contains 13 residues. V was trimmed by 3 bases and J by 0 bases, leaving 9 bases between them.

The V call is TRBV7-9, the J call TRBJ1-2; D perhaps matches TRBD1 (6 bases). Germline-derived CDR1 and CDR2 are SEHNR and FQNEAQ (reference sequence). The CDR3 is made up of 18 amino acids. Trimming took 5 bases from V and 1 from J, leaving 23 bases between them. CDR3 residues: CASSREGEGRRLNYGYTF. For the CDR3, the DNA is TGTGCCAGCAGCAGGGAGGGGGAGGGACGGCGACTTAACTATGGCTACACCTTC.

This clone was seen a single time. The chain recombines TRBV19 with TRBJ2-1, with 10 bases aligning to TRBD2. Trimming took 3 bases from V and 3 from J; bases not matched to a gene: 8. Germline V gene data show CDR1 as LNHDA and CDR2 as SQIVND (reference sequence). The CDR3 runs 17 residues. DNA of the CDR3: TGTGCCAGTAGTATCCTCCTAGCGGGAGTCAACTACAATGAGCAGTTCTTC. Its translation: CASSILLAGVNYNEQFF.

CDR3 nucleotides: TGTGCCAGCCAAGTCCAGGGGAGCACCGGGGAGCTGTTTTTT. Protein: CASQVQGSTGELFF. The rearrangement links TRBV6-5 to TRBJ2-2; weak D call: TRBD1 (6 bases). The CDR3 consists of 14 residues. V was trimmed by 8 bases and J by 4 bases, leaving 14 bases between them. Germline CDR1 and CDR2: MNHEY and SVGAGI.

The CDR3 DNA follows: TGTGCCAGTAGTAGGGACTTCTACAATGAGCAGTTCTTC. This encodes CASSRDFYNEQFF. The chain couples TRBV19 to TRBJ2-1; D is possibly TRBD2 (6 bases). Per the germline V gene, CDR1 is LNHDA and CDR2 is SQIVND (reference sequence). CDR3 length: 13 amino acids. Trimming cost V 4 bases and J 3 bases, with 7 bases left between them.

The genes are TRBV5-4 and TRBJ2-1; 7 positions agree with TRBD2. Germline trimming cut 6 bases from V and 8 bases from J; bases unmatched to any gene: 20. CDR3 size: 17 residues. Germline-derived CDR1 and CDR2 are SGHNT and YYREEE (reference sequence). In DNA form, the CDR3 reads TGTGCCAGCACTTCAAACTACGGTCCAAAGGCGGGGGATGAGCAGTTCTTC. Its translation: CASTSNYGPKAGDEQFF.